The 8 T cell receptor beta chains given below trace back to one sample, sequenced in a study of cytomegalovirus exposure and HLA in healthy donors. With 60 Vbeta and 13 Jbeta primers, the PCR was carried out. The table came from immunoSEQ multiplex PCR; TCRdb's copy has only in-frame clones and leaves some out. The sample records around 200,000 clones, roughly 80% being singletons. The sample consisted of PBMCs. All receptors derive from a man between 45 and 60 years old in good health and CMV-seronegative.

The chain combines TRBV6-5 with TRBJ2-2, with 9 bases aligning to TRBD1. V shed 6 bases, J shed 4 bases, and the junction held 6 bases outside the gene matches. Germline loops: CDR1 MNHEY, CDR2 SVGAGI. The CDR3 has 15 amino acids. DNA of the CDR3: TGTGCCAGCAGACGATCGACAGGGGGCACCGGGGAGCTGTTTTTT. Amino acids: CASRRSTGGTGELFF.

This clone has a single count. The genes are TRBV6-4 and TRBJ1-2; D ambiguous. CDR3 size: 14 residues. Trimming removed 0 bases at V and 7 bases at J, with 12 bases between. The germline V gene has CDR1 MRHNA and CDR2 SNTAGT. DNA of the CDR3: TGTGCCAGCAGTGACTCTGGCCGGGTTGGTGGCTACACCTTC. This encodes CASSDSGRVGGYTF.

This chain connects TRBV18 to TRBJ2-5, with 7 bases fitting TRBD1. CDR1 is KGHSH and CDR2 is LQKENI in the germline V gene. Losses at the gene ends were 4 bases for V and 0 bases for J; bases not matched to a gene: 5. The CDR3 is 15 residues long. CDR3 sequence reads: CASSRSGTDQETQYF. CDR3 in DNA: TGTGCCAGCTCACGGTCCGGGACAGACCAAGAGACCCAGTACTTC.

The gene calls are TRBV15 and TRBJ2-2; D gene ambiguous. V lost 0 bases and J 6 bases, leaving 5 bases between the germline ends. The CDR3 sequence is 13 residues long. Germline-derived CDR1 and CDR2 are LNHNV and YYDKDF (reference sequence). CDR3 residues: CATSRDSPGELFF. The CDR3 nucleotides are TGTGCCACCAGCAGAGATTCTCCCGGGGAGCTGTTTTTT. The full variable domain, with the rest looked up from reference TRBV15 and TRBJ2-2, is DAMVIQNPRYQVTQFGKPVTLSCSQTLNHNVMYWYQQKSSQAPKLLFHYYDKDFNNEADTPDNFQSRRPNTSFCFLDIRSPGLGDTAMYLCATSRDSPGELFFGEGSRLTVL.

The CDR3 spells CASSQERGSSYEQYF. Here the CDR3 DNA reads TGTGCCAGCAGCCAAGAGCGGGGGAGCTCCTACGAGCAGTACTTC. This chain uses TRBV4-2 with TRBJ2-7, with 7 bases fitting TRBD2. The CDR3 runs 15 residues. Germline trimming cut 0 bases from V and 0 bases from J; bases unmatched to any gene: 2. Looked up from germline, CDR1 is LGHNA and CDR2 is YNFKEQ.

This clone was seen a handful of times. V usage is TRBV7-9 and J usage is TRBJ1-4; D not resolved. The CDR3 totals 14 residues. Deletions cut 2 bases from V and 5 bases from J, with 9 bases between. CDR1 and CDR2 (germline): SEHNR, FQNEAQ (reference sequence). DNA of the CDR3: TGTGCCAGCAGCTTAACCAGTTCCAATGAAAAACTGTTTTTT. It specifies CASSLTSSNEKLFF.

This clone occurred a few times. The V gene is TRBV4-3, the J gene TRBJ2-7; 7 bases agree with TRBD1. With V trimmed by 3 bases and J by 1 base, 6 bases remained unmatched. Germline CDR1 and CDR2: LGHNA and YSLEER. The CDR3 totals 15 residues. The CDR3 here is CASSQAGTESYEQYF. DNA of the CDR3: TGCGCCAGCAGCCAGGCTGGGACAGAATCCTACGAGCAGTACTTC.

V is TRBV6-5 and J is TRBJ2-2, with D perhaps matching TRBD2 (6 bases). The V end lost 0 bases, the J end lost 4 bases, and 9 bases lay between the germline ends. CDR3 length: 15 residues. In germline, CDR1 is MNHEY, CDR2 SVGAGI. The CDR3 bases are TGTGCCAGCAGTTACTCGGGGGGTGTCACCGGGGAGCTGTTTTTT. This sequence encodes CASSYSGGVTGELFF.